This is a list of T cell receptor beta chains from one sample in a study. TCRdb analysed the reads with MiXCR anew, one entry per CDR3 protein. The repertoire holds about 4,500 distinct CDR3 sequences, with over 9% as singletons. Sequencing used CD4+ T cells from peripheral blood. The receptors shown here come from a human donor with rheumatoid arthritis. Both conserved end residues are part of each CDR3. The order of the fields is V gene, J gene, D gene, clone size, CDR3 DNA, CDR3 protein. The D gene is left open where the match is weak. Rows give clone size only sometimes, using once, few, many, or a class for an expanded clone.

TRBV20-1	TRBJ1-5	NA	medium-sized	TGCAGTGCTAGAGAGGGGGGGGGCAATCAGCCCCAGCATTTT	CSAREGGGNQPQHF
TRBV7-2	TRBJ1-4	NA	medium-sized	TGTGCCAGCAGCCCCTCGGGGCAGGGGAGCGAAAAACTGTTTTTT	CASSPSGQGSEKLFF
TRBV10-1	TRBJ1-1	TRBD1	medium-sized	TGCGCCAGCAGTCCCACCGGACAGGGAGGCACTGAAGCTTTCTTT	CASSPTGQGGTEAFF
TRBV7-2	TRBJ2-1	TRBD2	medium-sized	TGTGCCAGCAAAAAGCGGGAGGACACCTACAATGAGCAGTTCTTC	CASKKREDTYNEQFF
TRBV19	TRBJ1-2	TRBD1	many	TGTGCCAGTAGCCCCCACAGGGGAGACTATGGCTACACCTTC	CASSPHRGDYGYTF
TRBV28	TRBJ2-2	NA	many	TGTGCCAGCATGCAGCCCTATCCCACCGGGGAGCTGTTTTTT	CASMQPYPTGELFF
TRBV6-1	TRBJ1-2	NA	many	TGTGCCAGCAGTGAGGACTATGGCTACACCTTC	CASSEDYGYTF
TRBV10-3	TRBJ2-5	NA	medium-sized	TGTGCCATCAGTGAGTCCGACTTGCGGGAGACCCAGTACTTC	CAISESDLRETQYF
TRBV7-9	TRBJ2-3	NA	medium-sized	TGTGCCAGCCTAGGGCCCTATATAGATACGCAGTATTTT	CASLGPYIDTQYF
TRBV29-1	TRBJ2-7	TRBD2	many	TGCAGCGTAATAGCGGGAGGTAACTACGAGCAGTACTTC	CSVIAGGNYEQYF
TRBV5-6	TRBJ2-2	NA	many	TGTGCCAGCAGCTTGGGCACCATCCTCACCGGGGAGCTGTTTTTT	CASSLGTILTGELFF
TRBV29-1	TRBJ2-7	NA	NA	TGCAGCGTTGAATCCTGGGACGGGGGAGACGAGCAGTACTTT	CSVESWDGGDEQYF
TRBV6-1	TRBJ1-2	NA	medium-sized	TGTGCCAGCAGTGCCCAGGGAGACGGCTACACCTTC	CASSAQGDGYTF
TRBV7-2	TRBJ1-2	TRBD1	few	TGTGCCAGCAGCTTAGCTCCCGGGACAGGGCAGTCGGGCTACACCTTC	CASSLAPGTGQSGYTF
TRBV18	TRBJ2-2	TRBD2	medium-sized	TGTGTCAGCTCACCACTAGCGGGGGTACCGAACACCGGGGAGCTGTTTTTT	CVSSPLAGVPNTGELFF
TRBV20-1	TRBJ2-5	NA	medium-sized	TGCAGTGCCCCTGTGGAGGGAGAGACCCAGTACTTC	CSAPVEGETQYF
TRBV12-3/TRBV12-4	TRBJ2-2	NA	NA	TGTGCCAGCAGTTTAGGGGGCGCGGGGGAGCTGTTTTTT	CASSLGGAGELFF
TRBV24-1	TRBJ2-2	TRBD2	medium-sized	TGTGCCACCAGTGACCCCGTAGGCGGGAGGTTTAGCACCGGGGAGCTGTTTTTT	CATSDPVGGRFSTGELFF
TRBV28	TRBJ2-5	NA	few	TGTGCCAGCCAACAGGGCCCAGGGGAGACCCAGTACTTC	CASQQGPGETQYF